A selection of T cell receptor beta chains follows, all from one sample in a study of blood T cell repertoires in COVID-19. Sequencing was performed with immunoSEQ multiplex PCR; in TCRdb, only in-frame clones are kept and a portion is missing. The sample holds roughly 140,000 clones, around 72% seen once. Sequenced material: peripheral blood. These TCRs come from a woman aged 60 to 75 with acute or convalescent COVID-19. CDR3s include the opening cysteine and the closing phenylalanine or tryptophan. Size is omitted from some rows. Given values are once, few, many or a class for expanded clones.

.	TRBV9	TRBJ1-6	CASSAGTESRPLHF
.	TRBV25-1	TRBJ2-7	CASSSLYEQYF
.	TRBV5-6	TRBJ2-1	CASSLRRLAENNEQFF
once	TRBV10-3	TRBJ2-1	CAISVGRGSYEQFF
few	TRBV2	TRBJ1-1	CASSGSTEAFF
few	TRBV10-3	TRBJ1-5	CAISESLTGGNQPQHF
.	TRBV15	TRBJ1-5	CATSRDPTGVNQPQHF
.	TRBV5-4	TRBJ2-3	CASSRARAQYF
.	TRBV14	TRBJ1-6	CASSQDTGYNSPLHF
.	TRBV3-1/TRBV3-2	TRBJ2-2	CASSQRGPAGVTGELFF
.	TRBV19	TRBJ1-5	CASQKQGPINQPQHF
.	TRBV5-1	TRBJ1-4	CASSLAPSLGGGEKLFF
few	TRBV10-3	TRBJ2-1	CAISEGGAGSYNEQFF
once	TRBV11-3	TRBJ2-1	CASSPSEAGGTEQFF
.	TRBV5-4	TRBJ1-6	CASSLAGPENSPLHF
.	TRBV4-2	TRBJ2-7	CASSTLTSGISSSYEQYF
.	TRBV11-2	TRBJ2-7	CASSLQYEQYF
.	TRBV6-5	TRBJ2-7	CASRSLAGRTYEQYF
.	TRBV30	TRBJ2-7	CAWRPPQTGYYEQYF
many	TRBV30	TRBJ2-2	CAWREFTGELFF
few	TRBV6-6	TRBJ1-6	CASTPRPPGNNSPLHF
few	TRBV6-5	TRBJ2-7	CASSYTGGYYEQYF
.	TRBV6-5	TRBJ2-6	CASKEDFGWANVLTF
.	TRBV19	TRBJ2-1	CASSIDAGGRGYNEQFF
.	TRBV28	TRBJ1-2	CASGGQNYGYTF
.	TRBV28	TRBJ2-1	CAIQDRVNEQFF
.	TRBV28	TRBJ1-5	CASRFGFGLGLGNQPQHF
.	TRBV10-2	TRBJ2-7	CASSRIPGLGVPYEQYF
.	TRBV19	TRBJ2-7	CASSIDAGQGSYEQYF